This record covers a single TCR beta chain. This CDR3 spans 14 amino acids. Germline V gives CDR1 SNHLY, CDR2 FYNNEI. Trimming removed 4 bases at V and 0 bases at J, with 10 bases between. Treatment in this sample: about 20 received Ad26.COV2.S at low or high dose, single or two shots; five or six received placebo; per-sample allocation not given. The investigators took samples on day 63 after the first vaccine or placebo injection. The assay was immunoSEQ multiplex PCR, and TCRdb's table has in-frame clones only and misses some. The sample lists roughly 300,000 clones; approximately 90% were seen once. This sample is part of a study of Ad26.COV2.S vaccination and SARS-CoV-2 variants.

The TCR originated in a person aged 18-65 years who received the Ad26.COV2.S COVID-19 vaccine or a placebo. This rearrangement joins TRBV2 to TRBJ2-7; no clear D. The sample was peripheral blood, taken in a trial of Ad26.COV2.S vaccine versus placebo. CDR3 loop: CASSGSGTSYEQYF. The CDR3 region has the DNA TGTGCCAGCAGTGGGAGTGGCACCTCCTACGAGCAGTACTTC.